Shown below are 15 T cell receptor beta chains from a single sample sequenced in a study of blood T cell repertoires in COVID-19. TCRdb's table, derived via immunoSEQ multiplex PCR, lists solely in-frame clones and lacks some. The sample carries 150,000 to 200,000 clones, approximately 85% recorded once. The sequenced sample was peripheral blood. These receptors all stem from a woman between 55 and 75 years old with acute or convalescent COVID-19.

The chain employs TRBV6-1 and TRBJ2-3, with 8 bases lining up with TRBD1. This CDR3 region has 17 residues. J gave up 1 base and V 0 bases, and 6 bases lay outside the gene matches. Germline-derived CDR1 and CDR2 are MNHNS and SASEGT. The chain's CDR3 is CASSEATGGWGTDTQYF. In nucleotides, the CDR3 is TGTGCCAGCAGTGAAGCAACAGGGGGATGGGGCACAGATACGCAGTATTTT.

This clone came up once. The genes are TRBV24-1 and TRBJ2-1, with a weak D call TRBD2 (6 bases). This CDR3 spans 17 amino acids. V was pared by 1 base and J by 4 bases, with 16 bases between. Germline CDR1 KGHDR, CDR2 SFDVKD. CDR3 coding DNA: TGTGCCACCAGTGATTTCGAGGTGGGGCGGGGATACAATGAGCAGTTCTTC. Amino acid sequence: CATSDFEVGRGYNEQFF.

The chain combines TRBV3-1 (or the pseudogene TRBV3-2) with TRBJ1-2, with D hard to call. This CDR3 contains 13 residues. V lost 2 bases and J lost 2, with 6 bases in between. The V gene's germline CDR1 is LGHDT and CDR2 YNNKEL (reference sequence). This chain's CDR3 is CASSQLANYGYTF. Here the CDR3 DNA reads TGTGCCAGCAGCCAACTGGCAAACTATGGCTACACCTTC.

The chain couples TRBV7-8 to TRBJ1-2, with D perhaps TRBD1 (6 bases). V lost 5 bases and J lost 8, with 24 bases in between. This CDR3 is built from 16 residues. From germline, CDR1 is SGHVS and CDR2 FQNEAQ. The chain's CDR3 is CASSLEGTWTTRGYTF. The CDR3 nucleotides are TGTGCCAGCAGCCTAGAGGGGACATGGACAACTAGGGGCTACACCTTC.

The J gene is TRBJ2-1, the V gene TRBV28, with TRBD2 identical over 9 bases. The germline V gene encodes CDR1 MDHEN and CDR2 SYDVKM. This CDR3 has 15 residues. V lost 7 bases and J lost 10; bases outside the gene matches: 14. The DNA of the CDR3 is TGTGCCAGCAAACTGAGGCGGGAGGGCCACAGGGAGCAGTTCTTC. Translating gives CASKLRREGHREQFF.

This clone was seen only once. The gene calls are TRBV9 and TRBJ1-1, with D unclear. The CDR3 has 13 amino acids. Germline-derived CDR1 and CDR2 are SGDLS and YYNGEE. V shed 2 bases and J shed 1 base, with 6 bases lying between them. CDR3 nucleotides: TGTGCCAGCAGCGTTTACGGGAACACTGAAGCTTTCTTT. Translation: CASSVYGNTEAFF.

The J gene is TRBJ2-1, the V gene TRBV2; 8 bases line up with TRBD2. The germline gives CDR1 SNHLY, CDR2 FYNNEI. The ends lost 7 bases at V and 1 base at J; junction bases unmatched: 12. The CDR3 runs to 17 residues. CDR3 in DNA: TGTGCCAGCACACCTGCGGGAGGAGCGCGTTCCTACAATGAGCAGTTCTTC. This codes for CASTPAGGARSYNEQFF.

The chain joins TRBV11-2 to TRBJ2-5, with 7 positions matching TRBD1. CDR3 size: 14 residues. Germline V gene sequence: CDR1 SGHAT, CDR2 FQNNGV. The junction had 6 bases not matched to a gene; V was cut back by 4 bases and J by 4 bases. The CDR3 region is CASSSGGVGETQYF. In DNA, the CDR3 is TGTGCCAGCAGCTCAGGGGGTGTCGGAGAGACCCAGTACTTC.

The J gene is TRBJ2-1, the V gene TRBV4-1; possibly TRBD2 for D (6 bases). The V end was cut by 4 bases, the J end by 10 bases, with 14 bases between. CDR1 and CDR2 from the germline V gene are MGHRA and YSYEKL. The CDR3 is 13 amino acids. The CDR3 sequence: CASSRRLGGEQFF. The CDR3 DNA reads TGCGCCAGCAGCCGCCGACTAGGTGGCGAGCAGTTCTTC.

The chain combines TRBV7-9 with TRBJ1-5, with 9 bases lining up with TRBD1. Germline assignment: CDR1 SEHNR and CDR2 FQNEAQ (reference sequence). This CDR3 region has 16 residues. V was pared by 5 bases and J by 5 bases, with 10 bases of the junction left unmatched. CDR3 in DNA: TGTGCCAGCAGCCGTACCGGGACAGGGATGGATCAGCCCCAGCATTTT. This encodes CASSRTGTGMDQPQHF.

The CDR3 DNA reads as TGTGCCAGCAGCTTACGTGTGGCCCGAAACACCGGGGAGCTGTTTTTT. Amino acids: CASSLRVARNTGELFF. The rearrangement joins TRBV7-8 to TRBJ2-2, with D unresolved. The CDR3 covers 16 residues. The ends were cut back, 2 bases at V and 2 bases at J, with 12 bases in the middle. From germline, CDR1 is SGHVS and CDR2 FQNEAQ.

This clone has a single count. J is TRBJ1-2 and V is TRBV6-6; D might be TRBD1 (6 bases). The CDR3 has 14 amino acids. Germline lookup yields CDR1 MNHNY and CDR2 SVGAGI (reference sequence). V lost 0 bases to trimming and J lost 4 bases, with 9 bases between them. CDR3 in amino acids: CASSYSQGTYGYTF. The CDR3, as DNA: TGTGCCAGCAGTTACTCGCAGGGGACCTATGGCTACACCTTC.

This sequence joins TRBV28 and TRBJ1-1; 7 nucleotides line up with TRBD1. Germline V gives CDR1 MDHEN, CDR2 SYDVKM. The CDR3 covers 14 residues. Trimming at V came to 6 bases and at J to 1 base, leaving 5 bases not matched to a gene. CDR3 in amino acids: CASSLGQKNTEAFF. CDR3 bases: TGTGCCAGCAGCCTGGGACAGAAGAACACTGAAGCTTTCTTT.

This sequence joins TRBV19 and TRBJ1-1, with D tentatively TRBD1 (6 bases). This CDR3 comprises 16 residues. Between the trimmed V and J ends, which lost 4 bases and 1 base, there was a span of 16 bases. Germline V gene lookup returns CDR1 LNHDA and CDR2 SQIVND (reference sequence). For the CDR3, the DNA is TGTGCCAGTAGTAGCCCGGGGGGGCGGACGAACACTGAAGCTTTCTTT. This gives the protein CASSSPGGRTNTEAFF.

This sequence joins TRBV5-4 and TRBJ2-1; 9 bases match TRBD1. CDR3 length equals 15 residues. Germline CDR1 SGHNT, CDR2 YYREEE (reference sequence). Trimming removed 5 bases from V and 2 bases from J; junction bases left unmatched: 5. CDR3 sequence: CASSPTGGTYNEQFF. CDR3 DNA: TGTGCCAGCAGTCCAACAGGGGGCACCTACAATGAGCAGTTCTTC.